Sequencing of this T cell receptor beta chain was carried out in a study of blood T cell repertoires in COVID-19 (dated by TCRdb to 2018 to 2021). Regarding the research as a whole: The collaborator samples originated in the United States, Italy and Spain and spanned the acute and convalescent phases of COVID-19. The samples were drawn from the first 160 participants of the ongoing ImmuneRACE study and from 1,254 subjects provided by 6 global collaborators. The dataset comprised deeply sampled blood TCRbeta repertoires from subjects exposed to, actively infected with, or recovered from COVID-19. The prospective study material was composed of cDNA or gDNA derived from T cells, B-cell-depleted T cells, or PBMCs. The repertoires were released in a freely available public database intended as a resource for research on the immune response to SARS-CoV-2. Where available, HLA class I and class II types were obtained from metadata supplied by the sample provider rather than from assay-based typing. A de-identified subject ID, COVID-19 status, age in years and sex were almost always included in the sample metadata. The study at large found these results: Clinical and demographic metadata were provided uncurated, with the amount varying by source and participant.

This clone appeared many times. What antigen it recognizes has not been identified. No much larger clone exists at a distance of one base, and base qualities are not known. V and J are truncated by 1 base and 6 bases respectively, leaving an intervening sequence of 31 bases. There are 21 amino acids in the CDR3, from cysteine to phenylalanine inclusive. The kept DNA is CDR3 alone, 63 bases in frame from the first base. From the germline V gene, CDR1 is SGHRS and CDR2 is YFSETQ. Participants in the prospective study were enrolled through a virtual design, were aged about 18 to 100 years, and lived in 20 to 30 United States geographic areas. In the prospective study, cohorts were assigned on the basis of participant-reported clinical history obtained from a screening survey and a study questionnaire. Recovered participants in ImmuneRACE Cohort 3 were defined by two consecutive negative NP/OP PCR tests, clearance by a healthcare professional, or resolution of symptoms. In the prospective study, whole blood, serum and a nasopharyngeal or oropharyngeal swab were collected from each participant by mobile phlebotomists. Prospective study participants could optionally give additional blood draws and questionnaires over an approximately two-month period. Before DNA extraction, prospective study blood samples were shipped either frozen or at room temperature.

TCRbeta CDR3 regions were amplified from genomic DNA by means of the immunoSEQ Assay, a bias-controlled multiplex PCR. The study's own analysis went as follows. Within the assay, amplification of reference gene primers was used to estimate how many nucleated cells each sample contained. To quantify the absolute abundance of each unique TCRbeta CDR3 rearrangement, sequence reads were collapsed and filtered. For each sample, productive Simpson clonality was calculated as the square root of Simpson's diversity index across productive rearrangements. The table comes from immuneACCESS by way of TCRdb, which keeps in-frame sequences with V and J called. Part of the clones is missing from these tables; in studies checked, under half for an unresolved V gene and the rest for unknown reasons. The DNA gave D and trimming, while V, J and clone size come from that table. The sample contains 370,000 or so clones, about 89% of them found a single time. The ten largest clonotypes hold approximately 1.2% of the sample.

The chain is assembled from TRBV5-1 and TRBJ1-4, with an unclear D gene assignment. Sequenced material: PBMCs or T cells enriched from blood (not recorded which). The source of this sequence is a man aged 25-45 years who had recovered from COVID-19. The CDR3 region has the sequence CASSLYTLPRVFGRDDEKLFF. The DNA sequence reads TGCGCCAGCAGCTTGTATACCCTCCCTCGGGTTTTCGGGAGGGATGATGAAAAACTGTTTTTT.